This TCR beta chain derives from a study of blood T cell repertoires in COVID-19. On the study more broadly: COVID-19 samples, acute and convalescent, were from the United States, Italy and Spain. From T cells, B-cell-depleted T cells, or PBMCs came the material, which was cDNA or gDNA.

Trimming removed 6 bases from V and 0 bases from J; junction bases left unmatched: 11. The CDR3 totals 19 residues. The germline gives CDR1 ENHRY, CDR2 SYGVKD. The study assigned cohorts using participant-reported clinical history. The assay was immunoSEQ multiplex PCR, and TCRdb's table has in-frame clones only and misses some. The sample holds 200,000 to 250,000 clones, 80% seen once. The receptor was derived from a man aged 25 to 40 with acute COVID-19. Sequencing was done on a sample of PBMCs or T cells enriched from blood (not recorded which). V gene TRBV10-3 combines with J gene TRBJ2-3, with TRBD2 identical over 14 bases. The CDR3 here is CAIRGTGTSGGSSTDTQYF. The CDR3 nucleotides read TGTGCCATCAGGGGTACCGGGACTAGCGGGGGCTCTAGCACAGATACGCAGTATTTT.